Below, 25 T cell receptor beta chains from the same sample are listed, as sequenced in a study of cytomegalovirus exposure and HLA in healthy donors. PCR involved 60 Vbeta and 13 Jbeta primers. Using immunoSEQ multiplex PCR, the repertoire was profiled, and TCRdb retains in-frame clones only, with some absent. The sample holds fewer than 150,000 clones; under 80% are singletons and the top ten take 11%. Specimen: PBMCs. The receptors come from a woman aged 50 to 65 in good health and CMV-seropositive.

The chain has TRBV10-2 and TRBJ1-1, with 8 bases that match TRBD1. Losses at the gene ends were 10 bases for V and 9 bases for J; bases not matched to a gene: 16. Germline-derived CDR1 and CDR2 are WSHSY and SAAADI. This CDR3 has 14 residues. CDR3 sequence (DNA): TGCGCCACCAGGGGGGACAGGACTCGAGCTCAAGCTTTCTTT. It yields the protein CATRGDRTRAQAFF.

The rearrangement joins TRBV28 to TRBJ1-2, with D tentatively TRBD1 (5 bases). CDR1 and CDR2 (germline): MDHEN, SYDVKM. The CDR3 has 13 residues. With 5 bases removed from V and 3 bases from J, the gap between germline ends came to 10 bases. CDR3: CASSRQPYYGYTF. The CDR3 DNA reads TGTGCCAGCAGTCGACAGCCCTACTATGGCTACACCTTC.

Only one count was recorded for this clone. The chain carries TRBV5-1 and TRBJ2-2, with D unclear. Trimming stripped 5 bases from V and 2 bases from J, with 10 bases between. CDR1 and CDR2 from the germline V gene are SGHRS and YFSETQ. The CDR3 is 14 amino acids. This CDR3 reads CASSHDTNTGELFF. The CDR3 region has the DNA TGCGCCAGCAGTCATGACACCAACACCGGGGAGCTGTTTTTT.

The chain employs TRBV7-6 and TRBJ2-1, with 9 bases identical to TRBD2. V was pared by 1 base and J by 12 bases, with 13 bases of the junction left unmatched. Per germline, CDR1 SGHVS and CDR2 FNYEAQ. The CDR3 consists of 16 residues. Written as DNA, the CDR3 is TGTGCCAGCAGCTTAGGGAGCGGGGGGACCGATTGGGGGCAGTTCTTC. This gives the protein CASSLGSGGTDWGQFF.

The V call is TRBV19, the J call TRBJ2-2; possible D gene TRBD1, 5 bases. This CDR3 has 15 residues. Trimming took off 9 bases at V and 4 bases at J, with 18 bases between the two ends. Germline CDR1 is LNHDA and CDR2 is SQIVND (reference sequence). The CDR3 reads CASAPGYSGTGELFF. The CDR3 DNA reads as TGTGCCAGCGCTCCAGGGTATTCAGGCACCGGGGAGCTGTTTTTT.

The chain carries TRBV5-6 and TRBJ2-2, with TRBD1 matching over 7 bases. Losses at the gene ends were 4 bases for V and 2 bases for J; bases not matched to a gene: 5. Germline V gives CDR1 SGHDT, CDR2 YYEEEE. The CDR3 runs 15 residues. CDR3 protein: CASSTGQSNTGELFF. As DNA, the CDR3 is TGTGCCAGCAGCACGGGACAGAGCAACACCGGGGAGCTGTTTTTT.

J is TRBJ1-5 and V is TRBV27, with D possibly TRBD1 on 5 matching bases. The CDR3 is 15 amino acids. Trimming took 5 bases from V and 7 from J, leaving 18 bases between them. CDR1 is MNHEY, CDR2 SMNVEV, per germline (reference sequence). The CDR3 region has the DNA TGTGCCAGCAGTCCACAAATGGGGGGGGTCCAGCCCCAGCATTTT. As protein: CASSPQMGGVQPQHF.

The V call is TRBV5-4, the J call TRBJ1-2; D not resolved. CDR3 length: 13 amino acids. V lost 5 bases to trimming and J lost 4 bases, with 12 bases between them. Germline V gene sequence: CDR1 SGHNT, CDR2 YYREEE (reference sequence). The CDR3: CASSLRGAYGYTF. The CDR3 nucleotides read TGTGCCAGCAGTTTGAGAGGAGCCTATGGCTACACCTTC.

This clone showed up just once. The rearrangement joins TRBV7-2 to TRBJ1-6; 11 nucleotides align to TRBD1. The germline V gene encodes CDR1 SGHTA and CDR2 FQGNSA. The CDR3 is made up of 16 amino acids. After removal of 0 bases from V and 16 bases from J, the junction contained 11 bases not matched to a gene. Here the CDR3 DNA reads TGTGCCAGCAGCTTAGCAATCGGACAGGGGGCCCTACCTCTCCACTTT. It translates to CASSLAIGQGALPLHF.

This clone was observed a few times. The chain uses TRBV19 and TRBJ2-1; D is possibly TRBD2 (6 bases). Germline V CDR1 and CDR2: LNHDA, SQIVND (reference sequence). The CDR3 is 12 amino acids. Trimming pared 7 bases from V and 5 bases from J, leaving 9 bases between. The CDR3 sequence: CASTRGDNEQFF. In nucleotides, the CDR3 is TGTGCCAGTACGCGGGGTGACAATGAGCAGTTCTTC.

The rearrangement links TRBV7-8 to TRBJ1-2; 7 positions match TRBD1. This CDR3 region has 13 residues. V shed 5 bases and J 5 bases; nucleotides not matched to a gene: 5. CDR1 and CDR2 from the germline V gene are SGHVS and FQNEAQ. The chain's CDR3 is CASSIDRVYGYTF. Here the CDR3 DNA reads TGTGCCAGCAGCATTGACAGGGTTTATGGCTACACCTTC.

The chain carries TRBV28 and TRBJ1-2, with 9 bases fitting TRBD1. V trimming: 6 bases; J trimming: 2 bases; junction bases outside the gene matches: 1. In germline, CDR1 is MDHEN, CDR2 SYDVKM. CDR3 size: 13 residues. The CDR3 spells CASRGQGNYGYTF. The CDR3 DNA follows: TGTGCCAGCAGGGGACAGGGAAACTATGGCTACACCTTC.

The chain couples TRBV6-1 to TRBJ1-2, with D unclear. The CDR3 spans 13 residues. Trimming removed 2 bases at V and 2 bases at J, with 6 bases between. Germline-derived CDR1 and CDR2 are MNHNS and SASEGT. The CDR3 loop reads CASSESTNYGYTF. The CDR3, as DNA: TGTGCCAGCAGTGAATCTACCAACTATGGCTACACCTTC.

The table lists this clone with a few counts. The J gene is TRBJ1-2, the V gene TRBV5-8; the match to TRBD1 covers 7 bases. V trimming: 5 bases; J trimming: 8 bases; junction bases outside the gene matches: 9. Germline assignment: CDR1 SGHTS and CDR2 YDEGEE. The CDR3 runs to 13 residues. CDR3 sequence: CASRQTGTGGYTF. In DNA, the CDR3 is TGTGCCAGCAGGCAGACAGGGACGGGAGGCTACACCTTC.

The CDR3 loop reads CASSYRDRYDQETQYF. The CDR3 DNA follows: TGTGCCAGCAGCTACCGAGACAGATACGATCAAGAGACCCAGTACTTC. J is TRBJ2-5 and V is TRBV7-2; D might be TRBD1 (5 bases). The CDR3 consists of 16 residues. From germline, CDR1 is SGHTA and CDR2 FQGNSA. Trimming pared 4 bases from V and 2 bases from J, leaving 17 bases between.

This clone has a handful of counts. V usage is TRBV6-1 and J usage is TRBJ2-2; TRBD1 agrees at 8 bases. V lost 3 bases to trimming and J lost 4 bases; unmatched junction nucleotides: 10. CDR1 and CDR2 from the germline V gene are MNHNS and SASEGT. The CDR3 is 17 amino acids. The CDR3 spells CASSDYPRQGITGELFF. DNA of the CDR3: TGTGCCAGCAGTGATTACCCTCGACAGGGGATCACCGGGGAGCTGTTTTTT.

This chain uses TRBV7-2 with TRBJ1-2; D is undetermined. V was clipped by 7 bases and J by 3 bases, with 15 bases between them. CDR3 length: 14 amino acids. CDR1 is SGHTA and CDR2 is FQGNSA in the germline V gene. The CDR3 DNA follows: TGTGCCAGCACCGCCCGAGGTTTGGACTATGGCTACACCTTC. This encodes CASTARGLDYGYTF.

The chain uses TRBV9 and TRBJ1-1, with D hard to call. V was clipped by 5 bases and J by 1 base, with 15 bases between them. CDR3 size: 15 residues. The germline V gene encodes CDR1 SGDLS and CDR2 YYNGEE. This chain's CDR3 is CASRPKAAGNTEAFF. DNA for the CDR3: TGTGCCAGCAGGCCAAAGGCGGCTGGGAACACTGAAGCTTTCTTT.

The CDR3 loop is CASSLRYGNEQFF. The CDR3 nucleotides are TGTGCCAGCAGCTTACGCTACGGGAATGAGCAGTTCTTC. This chain uses TRBV7-6 with TRBJ2-1, with D uncertain. The CDR3 runs to 13 residues. Germline V gene lookup returns CDR1 SGHVS and CDR2 FNYEAQ. V was trimmed by 2 bases and J by 7 bases, leaving 9 bases between them.

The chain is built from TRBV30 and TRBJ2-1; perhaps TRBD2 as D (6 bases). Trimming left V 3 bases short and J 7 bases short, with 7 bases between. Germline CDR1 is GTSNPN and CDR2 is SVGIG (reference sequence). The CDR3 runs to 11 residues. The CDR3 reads CAWSRGNEQFF. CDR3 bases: TGTGCCTGGAGCCGGGGGAATGAGCAGTTCTTC.

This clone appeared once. In nucleotides, the CDR3 is TGTGCCAGCAGCGTAGTTGGGACTAGTCGGGAGCAGTACTTC. This gives the protein CASSVVGTSREQYF. The rearrangement joins TRBV9 to TRBJ2-7; 8 bases fit TRBD2. V lost 0 bases and J lost 7; bases outside the gene matches: 6. The germline V gene encodes CDR1 SGDLS and CDR2 YYNGEE. The CDR3 sequence is 14 residues long.

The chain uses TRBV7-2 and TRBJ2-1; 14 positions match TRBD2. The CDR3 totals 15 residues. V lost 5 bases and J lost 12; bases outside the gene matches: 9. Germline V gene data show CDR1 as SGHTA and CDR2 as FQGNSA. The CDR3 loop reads CASSPGGLAGVGQFF. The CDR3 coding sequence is TGTGCCAGCAGCCCAGGGGGACTAGCGGGAGTTGGGCAGTTCTTC.

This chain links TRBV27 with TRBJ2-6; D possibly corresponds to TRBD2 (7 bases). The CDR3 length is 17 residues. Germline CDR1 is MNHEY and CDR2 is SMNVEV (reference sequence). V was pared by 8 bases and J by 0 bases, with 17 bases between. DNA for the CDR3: TGTGCCAGCGGGGCCACGGGGGGCAACTCTGGGGCCAACGTCCTGACTTTC. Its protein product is CASGATGGNSGANVLTF. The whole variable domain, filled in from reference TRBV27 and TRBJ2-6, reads EAQVTQNPRYLITVTGKKLTVTCSQNMNHEYMSWYRQDPGLGLRQIYYSMNVEVTDKGDVPEGYKVSRKEKRNFPLILESPSPNQTSLYFCASGATGGNSGANVLTFGAGSRLTVL.

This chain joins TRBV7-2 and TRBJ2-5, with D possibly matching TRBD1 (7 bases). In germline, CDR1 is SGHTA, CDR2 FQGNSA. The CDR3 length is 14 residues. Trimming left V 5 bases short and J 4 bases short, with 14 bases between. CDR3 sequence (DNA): TGTGCCAGCAGCCCCCAGGGGGGAGGAGAGACCCAGTACTTC. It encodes CASSPQGGGETQYF.

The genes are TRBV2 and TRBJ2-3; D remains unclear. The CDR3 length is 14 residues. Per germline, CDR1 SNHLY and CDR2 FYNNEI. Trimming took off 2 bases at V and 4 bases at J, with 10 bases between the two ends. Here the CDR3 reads CASSETLTADTQYF. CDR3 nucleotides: TGTGCCAGCAGTGAAACCCTAACCGCAGATACGCAGTATTTT.